The next 15 T cell receptor beta chains were all read from a single sample in a study of beta chain features in type 1 diabetes. Whole-study findings and limits: In every one of the four CD4+ subsets, TCRB CDR3s were moderately but significantly shorter in Type 1 diabetes patients.

Investigators reverse transcribed all isolated RNA, so they sequenced expressed TCRB transcripts. Measured with immunoSEQ multiplex PCR; TCRdb has only the in-frame clones, and not every one. Of a few hundred thousand clones listed, 9.6% are singletons. The antigens of these receptors remain unknown. Material for sequencing was central memory CD4+ T cells from blood. The source is a man aged 25-45 years with type 1 diabetes.

The chain carries TRBV7-2 and TRBJ1-5; a weak D match, TRBD1 (5 bases). The germline gives CDR1 SGHTA, CDR2 FQGNSA. The CDR3 spans 14 residues. The germline V and J ends were trimmed by 5 bases and 9 bases, with 17 bases remaining between them. In DNA, the CDR3 is TGTGCCAGCAGCATGGGGAATCAGGGTTTGCCCCAGCATTTT. This encodes CASSMGNQGLPQHF.

This clone was detected many times. This chain joins TRBV28 and TRBJ1-1; 7 bases map to TRBD1. The V segment lost 6 bases and the J segment 11 bases; nucleotides outside the gene matches: 15. Germline V gene sequence: CDR1 MDHEN, CDR2 SYDVKM. The CDR3 contains 14 residues. CDR3 sequence (DNA): TGTGCCAGCAGCACGTATATATGGGGCAGGGGGGCTTTCTTT. The encoded protein is CASSTYIWGRGAFF.

This clone was observed at least ten times. This chain uses TRBV6-6 with TRBJ2-3; 7 bases map to TRBD2. The CDR3 spans 16 residues. Trimming took 2 bases from V and 2 from J; bases not matched to a gene: 7. Per germline, CDR1 MNHNY and CDR2 SVGAGI (reference sequence). CDR3 loop: CASSYPREDTTDTQYF. The CDR3 DNA is TGTGCCAGCAGTTACCCCCGGGAGGACACCACAGATACGCAGTATTTT.

This clone has a handful of counts. V is TRBV7-2 and J is TRBJ2-5; TRBD1 matches 9 bases. The better agreement between TRBJ2-7 and the DNA end casts doubt on the J call. Germline CDR1 and CDR2: SGHTA and FQGNSA. The CDR3 spans 13 residues. The CDR3 coding sequence is TGTGCCAGCAGCGTCGCACAGGGGGCCGAGCAGTACTTC. This encodes CASSVAQGAEQYF.

This clone was seen only a few times. The chain carries TRBV7-3 and TRBJ2-3; D uncertain. Germline values: CDR1 SGHTA, CDR2 FQGTGA. V dropped 4 bases and J dropped 5 bases, with 10 bases sitting between them. The CDR3 sequence is 13 residues long. The CDR3 spells CASSSNPRDTQYF. The CDR3 DNA sequence: TGTGCCAGCAGCTCAAACCCACGAGATACGCAGTATTTT.

The chain links TRBV7-9 to TRBJ2-5; 8 bases line up with TRBD1. CDR1 and CDR2 from the germline V gene are SEHNR and FQNEAQ (reference sequence). V shed 1 base and J 4 bases; nucleotides not matched to a gene: 5. CDR3 length: 15 amino acids. The CDR3 here is CASSLVHDRGETQYF. The CDR3 DNA sequence: TGTGCCAGCAGCTTAGTTCACGACAGGGGAGAGACCCAGTACTTC. The whole variable domain, remainder taken from reference TRBV7-9 and TRBJ2-5, is DTGVSQNPRHKITKRGQNVTFRCDPISEHNRLYWYRQTLGQGPEFLTYFQNEAQLEKSRLLSDRFSAERPKGSFSTLEIQRTEQGDSAMYLCASSLVHDRGETQYFGPGTRLLVL.

The rearrangement joins TRBV5-1 to TRBJ2-5; 7 bases match TRBD1. This CDR3 is built from 15 residues. V was pared by 3 bases and J by 5 bases, with 10 bases of the junction left unmatched. Germline V gene lookup returns CDR1 SGHRS and CDR2 YFSETQ. CDR3 sequence (DNA): TGCGCCAGCAGCTCTGAGGAAGGGGGCGCGGAGACCCAGTACTTC. The encoded protein is CASSSEEGGAETQYF.

This chain links TRBV5-4 with TRBJ1-5, with 9 bases matching TRBD1. Germline V gene sequence: CDR1 SGHNT, CDR2 YYREEE (reference sequence). The CDR3 covers 15 residues. V lost 4 bases, J lost 5 bases, and 7 bases stayed unmatched. The CDR3 here is CASSVGQGKDQPQHF. In nucleotides, the CDR3 is TGTGCCAGCAGCGTGGGACAGGGTAAGGATCAGCCCCAGCATTTT.

V usage is TRBV27 and J usage is TRBJ1-1; 7 positions agree with TRBD1. In germline, CDR1 is MNHEY, CDR2 SMNVEV (reference sequence). V was pared by 6 bases and J by 6 bases, with 10 bases of the junction left unmatched. The CDR3 is 14 residues long. In DNA form, the CDR3 reads TGTGCCAGCAGAAGGGGGCCGTCGGTTCCTGAAGCTTTCTTT. This gives the protein CASRRGPSVPEAFF.

In its sample, this clone was seen a few times. This sequence joins TRBV7-2 and TRBJ2-3; 8 bases are a match to TRBD2. CDR3 length: 15 residues. Per germline, CDR1 SGHTA and CDR2 FQGNSA. Unmatched junction bases numbered 2, after V lost 1 base and J lost 2 bases. The CDR3 reads CASSLVAGTTDTQYF. DNA for the CDR3: TGTGCCAGCAGCTTAGTAGCGGGGACCACAGATACGCAGTATTTT.

Ten or more counts support this clone. The chain carries TRBV19 and TRBJ2-1; 15 bases are a match to TRBD2. CDR1 is LNHDA, CDR2 SQIVND, per germline (reference sequence). This CDR3 spans 13 amino acids. CDR3 nucleotides: TGTGCGACGGGACTAGCGGGAGGAGGTGAGCAGTTCTTC. Its protein is CATGLAGGGEQFF.

V and J are TRBV5-1 and TRBJ2-5; 9 nucleotides match TRBD2. The end of the DNA is better explained by TRBJ2-7, so the J call may be wrong. Per germline, CDR1 SGHRS and CDR2 YFSETQ. This CDR3 contains 15 residues. CDR3 residues: CASSLGGSGSLEQYF. DNA of the CDR3: TGCGCCAGCAGCTTGGGTGGTAGCGGGAGCCTCGAGCAGTACTTC.

V gene TRBV29-1 combines with J gene TRBJ2-1, with 8 bases that match TRBD1. In germline, CDR1 is SQVTM, CDR2 ANQGSEA. This CDR3 has 16 amino acids. The trim removed 2 bases at V and 0 bases at J, leaving 6 bases unmatched. CDR3: CSVEPRTGGSYNEQFF. The DNA of the CDR3 is TGCAGCGTTGAACCTCGTACAGGGGGCTCCTACAATGAGCAGTTCTTC.

V usage is TRBV6-5 and J usage is TRBJ1-5; D is undetermined. The CDR3 consists of 15 residues. The V gene lost 7 bases and the J gene lost 2 bases, with 15 bases spanning the gap. Germline V lookup: CDR1 MNHEY, CDR2 SVGAGI. DNA for the CDR3: TGTGCCAGCACCCTGAGAGGGATTGGCAATCAGCCCCAGCATTTT. Its translation is CASTLRGIGNQPQHF.

This clone occurred a few times. The rearrangement uses TRBV9 and TRBJ2-1; D remains unclear. Trimming shortened V by 4 bases and J by 0 bases, and 8 bases separated the two germline ends. Germline loops: CDR1 SGDLS, CDR2 YYNGEE. This CDR3 contains 14 residues. The CDR3 DNA is TGTGCCAGCAGCTTCCTCGGCTCCTACAATGAGCAGTTCTTC. Translation: CASSFLGSYNEQFF.